The 8 T cell receptor beta chains presented below share a single source sample, sequenced in a study of cytomegalovirus exposure and HLA in healthy donors. It was with 60 Vbeta and 13 Jbeta primers that the PCR ran. The method was immunoSEQ multiplex PCR; TCRdb's version includes in-frame clones alone and lacks a portion of them. Among about 210,000 clones listed, approximately 86% were seen once. Sequenced: PBMCs. All receptors derive from a woman under 40 in good health and CMV-seronegative.

J is TRBJ2-3 and V is TRBV10-3; D is perhaps TRBD1 (6 bases). In germline, CDR1 is ENHRY, CDR2 SYGVKD. Trimming left V 0 bases short and J 2 bases short, with 9 bases between. CDR3 size: 15 residues. CDR3 amino acids: CAISESDSYTDTQYF. The CDR3 nucleotides are TGTGCCATCAGTGAGTCGGACAGCTACACAGATACGCAGTATTTT.

The chain joins TRBV6-5 to TRBJ2-5; 8 bases agree with TRBD2. V dropped 6 bases and J dropped 2; count of bases not matched to a gene: 5. There are 14 residues in the CDR3. Germline CDR1 is MNHEY and CDR2 is SVGAGI. For the CDR3, the DNA is TGTGCCAGCAGACCCCGGGGGGGGCAAGAGACCCAGTACTTC. This encodes CASRPRGGQETQYF.

The chain combines TRBV19 with TRBJ2-7, with 7 bases identical to TRBD2. The CDR3 runs 14 residues. Trimming took 4 bases from V and 2 from J; bases not matched to a gene: 5. Germline V gene sequence: CDR1 LNHDA, CDR2 SQIVND (reference sequence). The CDR3 region has the DNA TGTGCCAGTAGTAGCCCCGGACTAGCCTACGAGCAGTACTTC. Translating gives CASSSPGLAYEQYF.

This clone was detected only once. This chain links TRBV6-5 with TRBJ1-1, with 8 bases identical to TRBD1. CDR1 is MNHEY, CDR2 SVGAGI, per germline. This CDR3 region has 13 residues. J gave up 5 bases and V 7 bases, and 6 bases lay outside the gene matches. CDR3 coding DNA: TGTGCCAGCAAGCAGGGGGCGAGGACTGAAGCTTTCTTT. Translating gives CASKQGARTEAFF.

The gene calls are TRBV28 and TRBJ2-2; D may be TRBD1 (6 bases). Germline V lookup: CDR1 MDHEN, CDR2 SYDVKM. The CDR3 is 14 residues long. V lost 2 bases, J lost 6 bases, and 10 bases lay in between. The CDR3: CASSLAGAAGELFF. Here the CDR3 DNA reads TGTGCCAGCAGTTTAGCAGGGGCGGCCGGGGAGCTGTTTTTT.

The chain links TRBV28 to TRBJ1-2; 9 bases are shared with TRBD1. The CDR3 has 15 residues. CDR1 and CDR2 from the germline V gene are MDHEN and SYDVKM. With 3 bases clipped from V and 4 bases from J, the junction kept 6 bases outside the gene matches. The CDR3 DNA follows: TGTGCCAGCAGTTTCCGGGACAGGGCAATCTATGGCTACACCTTC. Protein sequence: CASSFRDRAIYGYTF.

Concerning this clone: One end of the junction is discordant with germline, which a read error may explain. V is TRBV27 and J is TRBJ1-4; 7 nucleotides align to TRBD1. This CDR3 contains 15 residues. Germline assignment: CDR1 MNHEY and CDR2 SMNVEV (reference sequence). The CDR3 spells CATSLTGVANEKLFF. CDR3 sequence (DNA): TGTGCCACCAGTCTAACAGGGGTGGCTAATGAAAAACTGTTTTTT.

V is TRBV9 and J is TRBJ2-3; 13 bases line up with TRBD2. V lost 2 bases to trimming and J lost 2 bases; unmatched junction nucleotides: 5. Germline V gene data show CDR1 as SGDLS and CDR2 as YYNGEE. This CDR3 contains 17 residues. CDR3 sequence: CASSVGTSGKVTDTQYF. The CDR3 bases are TGTGCCAGCAGCGTCGGGACTAGCGGGAAGGTCACAGATACGCAGTATTTT.